This entry lists 19 T cell receptor beta chains sequenced from one sample in a study of blood T cells in healthy people across ages. A sample-barcoded 5' primer and a J-beta primer mix were used in a second PCR of about 7 to 12 cycles. A single record per CDR3 protein comes from TCRdb applying MiXCR to the 5' RACE reads. Among some 920,000 distinct CDR3 sequences listed, roughly 50% were seen once. Source material: blood. These receptors were taken from a woman in her fifties or sixties in good health.

The rearrangement uses TRBV11-2 and TRBJ1-4; D unresolved. Germline V gene sequence: CDR1 SGHAT, CDR2 FQNNGV. The CDR3 length is 16 residues. With 5 bases removed from V and 7 bases from J, the gap between germline ends came to 20 bases. Written as DNA, the CDR3 is TGTGCCAGCAGCCCATCCGGCGCGGCTTGGGGTGAAAAACTGTTTTTT. It translates to CASSPSGAAWGEKLFF.

The rearrangement links TRBV4-1 to TRBJ2-5; 8 bases map to TRBD1. The germline V gene has CDR1 MGHRA and CDR2 YSYEKL. The V gene end was trimmed by 4 bases and the J gene end by 3 bases; junction bases not matched to a gene: 7. This CDR3 comprises 15 residues. Written as DNA, the CDR3 is TGCGCCAGCAGCCCCGGGACAGGAACTAAAGAGACCCAGTACTTC. It encodes CASSPGTGTKETQYF.

This clonotype came up a few times. The chain couples TRBV20-1 to TRBJ2-7; D tentatively fits TRBD1 or TRBD2 (6 bases each). This CDR3 has 15 amino acids. Germline-derived CDR1 and CDR2 are DFQATT and SNEGSKA (reference sequence). V was clipped by 6 bases and J by 0 bases, with 18 bases between them. CDR3 nucleotide sequence: TGCAGTGCCTCCCTGGGGGGACACAGCTCCTACGAGCAGTACTTC. It encodes CSASLGGHSSYEQYF.

The V call is TRBV13, the J call TRBJ2-4; 7 positions agree with TRBD2. The DNA end favors TRBJ2-7, so the J call may be wrong. CDR3 length: 14 residues. CDR1 and CDR2 (germline): PRHDT, FYEKMQ (reference sequence). In nucleotides, the CDR3 is TGTGCCAGCAGGCGTGGGGGGGAGGCCTACGAGCAGTACTTC. Translated, it gives CASRRGGEAYEQYF.

V and J are TRBV28 and TRBJ1-5; TRBD1 aligns across 7 bases. Germline V lookup: CDR1 MDHEN, CDR2 SYDVKM. The ends lost 5 bases at V and 4 bases at J; junction bases unmatched: 8. CDR3 length equals 15 residues. This chain's CDR3 is CASSLTDRLNQPQHF. DNA of the CDR3: TGTGCCAGCAGTCTCACGGACAGGCTAAATCAGCCCCAGCATTTT.

The chain joins TRBV20-1 to TRBJ2-5; the match to TRBD2 covers 10 bases. Germline CDR1 is DFQATT and CDR2 is SNEGSKA (reference sequence). This CDR3 comprises 15 residues. V lost 5 bases to trimming and J lost 6 bases; unmatched junction nucleotides: 12. For the CDR3, the DNA is TGCAGTGCTGTGCCCCTCGGGACTAGCGTTAAGACCCAGTACTTC. Its translation: CSAVPLGTSVKTQYF.

The chain carries TRBV15 and TRBJ2-7; no reliable D call. V lost 0 bases and J 1 base, leaving 10 bases between the germline ends. Per germline, CDR1 LNHNV and CDR2 YYDKDF (reference sequence). This CDR3 is built from 15 residues. The CDR3 DNA sequence: TGTGCCACCAGCAGAGATCTGGGCGCGTCCTACGAGCAGTACTTC. Translating it yields CATSRDLGASYEQYF.

The CDR3 protein is CASSWAGTLSRTQYF. Written as DNA, the CDR3 is TGCGCCAGCAGCTGGGCCGGGACCCTAAGTCGGACCCAGTACTTC. The rearrangement joins TRBV5-1 to TRBJ2-5; TRBD1 or TRBD2 may be the D gene (5 bases each). V lost 3 bases, J lost 7 bases, and 19 bases lay in between. The germline V gene encodes CDR1 SGHRS and CDR2 YFSETQ. The CDR3 covers 15 residues.

This clonotype was observed once. As DNA, the CDR3 is TGTGCCAGTAGCCACCCCCGGATGGGATTTAACTATGGCTACACCTTC. Its translation is CASSHPRMGFNYGYTF. The V call is TRBV19, the J call TRBJ1-2; D ambiguous. The CDR3 has 16 residues. The germline gives CDR1 LNHDA, CDR2 SQIVND (reference sequence). The V end lost 6 bases, the J end lost 1 base, and 18 bases lay between the germline ends.

The chain has TRBV20-1 and TRBJ2-1; TRBD2 might be the D (6 bases). CDR1 is DFQATT, CDR2 SNEGSKA, per germline (reference sequence). The V end lost 4 bases, the J end lost 7 bases, and 17 bases lay between the germline ends. This CDR3 spans 14 amino acids. CDR3 sequence (DNA): TGCAGTGCTAACAGTATCGGGACTCTAAATGAGCAGTTCTTC. Its protein product is CSANSIGTLNEQFF.

The V gene is TRBV6-1, the J gene TRBJ2-7, with D perhaps assigned TRBD1 or TRBD2 (5 bases each). This CDR3 region has 15 residues. Germline loops: CDR1 MNHNS, CDR2 SASEGT. V was cut by 6 bases and J by 2 bases, with 17 bases left in between. The CDR3, as DNA: TGTGCCAGCAGGATCTCCGGGACCGAAGCCTACGAGCAGTACTTC. The encoded protein is CASRISGTEAYEQYF.

The V call is TRBV6-1, the J call TRBJ2-1; D remains unclear. V shed 6 bases and J shed 4 bases, with 10 bases lying between them. The CDR3 is 13 amino acids. Germline values: CDR1 MNHNS, CDR2 SASEGT. This CDR3 reads CASRVEHYNEQFF. The DNA of the CDR3 is TGTGCCAGCAGAGTTGAGCATTACAATGAGCAGTTCTTC.

The chain uses TRBV20-1 and TRBJ2-3, with a possible D match to TRBD1 (6 bases). The length of the CDR3 is 15 residues. Deletions cut 8 bases from V and 2 bases from J, with 20 bases between. Germline CDR1 is DFQATT and CDR2 is SNEGSKA (reference sequence). Here the CDR3 DNA reads TGCAGTCTTAGATCTAGGACAGCCGACACAGATACGCAGTATTTT. As protein: CSLRSRTADTDTQYF.

This CDR3 reads CASSVVQGLGETQYF. In DNA form, the CDR3 reads TGTGCCAGCAGCGTAGTACAGGGGCTCGGGGAGACCCAGTACTTC. The chain recombines TRBV9 with TRBJ2-5, with 7 bases aligning to TRBD1. CDR1 and CDR2 from the germline V gene are SGDLS and YYNGEE. V lost 0 bases and J lost 5; bases outside the gene matches: 7. The CDR3 spans 15 residues.

The chain carries TRBV5-1 and TRBJ2-3; no reliable D call. V lost 0 bases and J lost 2, with 13 bases in between. This CDR3 comprises 16 residues. The germline gives CDR1 SGHRS, CDR2 YFSETQ. The CDR3 is CASSLAPSPLTDTQYF. The CDR3 DNA reads as TGCGCCAGCAGCTTGGCTCCGAGCCCCCTCACAGATACGCAGTATTTT. The full variable domain, rest sourced from reference TRBV5-1 and TRBJ2-3, is KAGVTQTPRYLIKTRGQQVTLSCSPISGHRSVSWYQQTPGQGLQFLFEYFSETQRNKGNFPGRFSGRQFSNSRSEMNVSTLELGDSALYLCASSLAPSPLTDTQYFGPGTRLTVL.

The chain recombines TRBV20-1 with TRBJ1-4; D may be TRBD1 (6 bases). The CDR3 is 15 amino acids. Trimming shortened V by 0 bases and J by 11 bases, and 19 bases separated the two germline ends. Germline CDR1 DFQATT, CDR2 SNEGSKA (reference sequence). DNA for the CDR3: TGCAGTGCTAGAGATCTTAGGCTACAGGGAGGGAAACTGTTTTTT. Protein sequence: CSARDLRLQGGKLFF.

This sequence joins TRBV24-1 and TRBJ2-5, with TRBD1 identical over 8 bases. The assigned J gene may be wrong: the sequence end matches TRBJ2-7 better. This CDR3 has 16 amino acids. Looked up from germline, CDR1 is KGHDR and CDR2 is SFDVKD. The CDR3 is CATSDTKTGAGYEQYF. CDR3 nucleotide sequence: TGTGCCACCAGTGACACGAAGACAGGGGCGGGTTACGAGCAGTACTTC.

This clonotype was counted a few times. The CDR3: CAISYAGVGEQYF. For the CDR3, the DNA is TGTGCCATCAGTTATGCCGGGGTGGGTGAGCAGTACTTC. The J gene is TRBJ2-7, the V gene TRBV10-3; D possibly corresponds to TRBD2 (5 bases). V was pared by 5 bases and J by 7 bases, with 15 bases between. Germline assignment: CDR1 ENHRY and CDR2 SYGVKD. This CDR3 is 13 amino acids long.

J is TRBJ2-7 and V is TRBV4-3; weak D call: TRBD2 (5 bases). This CDR3 spans 15 amino acids. Germline CDR1 reads LGHNA; CDR2 reads YSLEER. Trimming removed 1 base from V and 4 bases from J, with 14 bases in between. The DNA for the CDR3 is TGCGCCAGCAGCCAAGCCCGCCGCCCGGGGTACGAGCAGTACTTC. It translates to CASSQARRPGYEQYF.